This entry lists 13 T cell receptor beta chains sequenced from one sample in a study of T-cell memory formation after mild COVID-19. TCRdb re-called the 5' RACE reads through MiXCR, storing one row per CDR3 protein. Altogether roughly 240,000 distinct CDR3 sequences are present, under 20% being singletons, with the ten largest covering 22%. The sample taken for sequencing was PBMCs or a T cell subset sorted from them (not recorded which). These receptors came from a man younger than 30 who had mild COVID-19 (a few samples of this study predate the infection). Cell type and time point are not known.

In DNA, the CDR3 is TGTGCCATCTTAGGGTCTGGAAACACCATATATTTT. As protein: CAILGSGNTIYF. The V gene is TRBV10-3, the J gene TRBJ1-3; D gene uncertain. V lost 8 bases to trimming and J lost 1 base, with 6 bases between them. The CDR3 runs 12 residues. Germline loops: CDR1 ENHRY, CDR2 SYGVKD.

This clonotype was observed many times. The chain combines TRBV29-1 with TRBJ1-1; D may be TRBD1 (6 bases). The germline V gene has CDR1 SQVTM and CDR2 ANQGSEA. Trimming pared 3 bases from V and 3 bases from J, leaving 11 bases between. This CDR3 has 13 residues. CDR3 DNA: TGCAGCGTTGAGGTGTCAGGGGACACTGAAGCTTTCTTT. Amino acid sequence: CSVEVSGDTEAFF.

This clonotype came up a few times. This chain joins TRBV12-3 or TRBV12-4 and TRBJ2-5; D possibly matches TRBD1 or TRBD2 (5 bases each). V was trimmed by 0 bases and J by 7 bases, leaving 12 bases between them. CDR3 length: 14 amino acids. The CDR3 bases are TGTGCCAGCAGTTTAGCGCTCGGGGCGGGGACCCAGTACTTC. Translating gives CASSLALGAGTQYF.

Ten or more counts support this clonotype. The rearrangement joins TRBV20-1 to TRBJ2-7, with a weak D call TRBD1 (6 bases). Trimming shortened V by 4 bases and J by 5 bases, and 9 bases separated the two germline ends. The CDR3 runs to 11 residues. CDR1 and CDR2 from the germline V gene are DFQATT and SNEGSKA (reference sequence). The DNA of the CDR3 is TGCAGTGCTAAACGGACAGACGAGCAGTACGTC. This gives the protein CSAKRTDEQYV.

V is TRBV4-1 and J is TRBJ1-5; D is undetermined. Germline V gene lookup returns CDR1 MGHRA and CDR2 YSYEKL. The length of the CDR3 is 15 residues. V dropped 0 bases and J dropped 4 bases, with 10 bases sitting between them. The CDR3 DNA sequence: TGCGCCAGCAGCCAAGATCCCGTGGCGAATCAGCCCCAGCATTTT. Its translation is CASSQDPVANQPQHF.

The rearrangement links TRBV28 to TRBJ2-3; weak D call: TRBD1 (6 bases). Looked up from germline, CDR1 is MDHEN and CDR2 is SYDVKM. The CDR3 loop spans 12 amino acids. V lost 6 bases and J 6 bases, leaving 10 bases between the germline ends. CDR3 nucleotides: TGTGCCAGCAGGGGGGCGAGGGATACGCAGTATTTT. Its protein is CASRGARDTQYF.

The V call is TRBV5-1, the J call TRBJ1-1, with D perhaps matching TRBD1 (5 bases). Germline V gene sequence: CDR1 SGHRS, CDR2 YFSETQ. Deletions cut 4 bases from V and 6 bases from J, with 19 bases between. This CDR3 is 15 amino acids long. The CDR3 nucleotides read TGCGCCAGCAGCCGCCTGGACCAGGGTATCTCTGAAGCTTTCTTT. Translated, it gives CASSRLDQGISEAFF.

This chain uses TRBV4-3 with TRBJ2-5; D gene ambiguous. V lost 4 bases, J lost 1 base, and 16 bases lay in between. The germline gives CDR1 LGHNA, CDR2 YSLEER. The CDR3 has 16 residues. CDR3 coding DNA: TGCGCCAGCAGCCCTCTAGATTCCAGCCTCCAAGAGACCCAGTACTTC. Encoded protein: CASSPLDSSLQETQYF.

The V and J genes are TRBV7-2 and TRBJ1-1, with 8 bases that match TRBD1. The V and J ends lost 6 bases and 11 bases, in that order; junction bases with no gene match: 11. The CDR3 is 13 residues long. Per the germline V gene, CDR1 is SGHTA and CDR2 is FQGNSA. This CDR3 is CASSPTGAGRAFF. CDR3 DNA: TGTGCCAGCAGTCCGACAGGGGCGGGTCGCGCTTTCTTT.

This clonotype was observed at least ten times. The V and J genes are TRBV20-1 and TRBJ2-3, with a tentative D call TRBD2 (6 bases). CDR3 length equals 15 residues. The germline V and J ends were trimmed by 3 bases and 4 bases, with 17 bases remaining between them. CDR1 and CDR2 from the germline V gene are DFQATT and SNEGSKA (reference sequence). This CDR3 reads CSARADYSFADTQYF. As DNA, the CDR3 is TGCAGTGCTAGGGCGGACTATAGTTTTGCAGATACGCAGTATTTT.

The chain has TRBV12-3 or TRBV12-4 and TRBJ2-3; 9 bases are a match to TRBD1. This CDR3 region has 12 residues. The trim removed 3 bases at V and 14 bases at J, leaving 6 bases unmatched. CDR3 amino acids: CASSFGQGHGYF. The CDR3 DNA is TGTGCCAGCAGTTTCGGACAGGGGCATGGGTATTTT.

As DNA, the CDR3 is TGTGCCAGCATTGGGGATGGCTACACCTTC. This translates into CASIGDGYTF. The chain couples TRBV7-9 to TRBJ1-2; D uncertain. V dropped 7 bases and J dropped 6 bases, with 6 bases sitting between them. This CDR3 contains 10 residues. Germline loops: CDR1 SEHNR, CDR2 FQNEAQ (reference sequence).

This chain connects TRBV5-1 to TRBJ2-7; D might be TRBD2 (6 bases). In germline, CDR1 is SGHRS, CDR2 YFSETQ. The CDR3 covers 14 residues. The V end lost 0 bases, the J end lost 4 bases, and 11 bases lay between the germline ends. In nucleotides, the CDR3 is TGCGCCAGCAGCTTGGAAGCTGCGGGATACGAGCAGTACGTC. This translates into CASSLEAAGYEQYV.